This T cell receptor beta chain was recorded in a study of technical replicates of blood from a few donors. Sequencing was performed with immunoSEQ multiplex PCR; in TCRdb, only in-frame clones are kept and a portion is missing. The table has tens of thousands of clones, roughly 94% seen once. CDR3 length equals 14 residues. From germline, CDR1 is GTSNPN and CDR2 SVGIG (reference sequence). Unmatched junction bases numbered 8, after V lost 0 bases and J lost 7 bases. The sequenced material came from T cells isolated from PBMCs. The clonotype was recovered from a human donor in good health. The V and J genes are TRBV30 and TRBJ1-2, with TRBD1 identical over 7 bases. CDR3 protein: CAWSVADRASGYTF. CDR3 DNA: TGTGCCTGGAGTGTCGCTGACAGGGCTTCTGGCTACACCTTC.